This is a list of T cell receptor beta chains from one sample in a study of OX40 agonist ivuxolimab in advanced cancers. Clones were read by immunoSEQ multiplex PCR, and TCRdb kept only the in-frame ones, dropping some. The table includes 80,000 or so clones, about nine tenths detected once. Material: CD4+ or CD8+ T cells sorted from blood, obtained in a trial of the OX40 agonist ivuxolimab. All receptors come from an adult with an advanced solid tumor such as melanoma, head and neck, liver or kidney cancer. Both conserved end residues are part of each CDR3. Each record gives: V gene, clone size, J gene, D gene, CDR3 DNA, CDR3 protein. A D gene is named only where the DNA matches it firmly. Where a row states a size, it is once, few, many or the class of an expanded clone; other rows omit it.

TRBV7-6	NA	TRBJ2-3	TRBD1	TGTGCCAGCAGCTTAGCAGGGGGCAATACGCAGTATTTT	CASSLAGGNTQYF
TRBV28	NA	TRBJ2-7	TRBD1	TGTGCCAGCAGAGTGACAGGGGGCGAGCAGTACTTC	CASRVTGGEQYF
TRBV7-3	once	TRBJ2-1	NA	TGTGCCAGCAGCCCCCCCTCCTACAATGAGCAGTTCTTC	CASSPPSYNEQFF
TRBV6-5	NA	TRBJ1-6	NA	TGTGCCAGCAGACGGGGACTGCTGAATTCACCCCTCCACTTT	CASRRGLLNSPLHF
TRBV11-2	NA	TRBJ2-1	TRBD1	TGTGCCAGCAGCCTACTCCGGACAGGGGTCGATGAGCAGTTCTTC	CASSLLRTGVDEQFF
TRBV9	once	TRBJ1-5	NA	TGTGCCAGCAGCGTTGGAGGAGGGGGAAATGGACAGCCCCAGCATTTT	CASSVGGGGNGQPQHF
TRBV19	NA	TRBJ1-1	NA	TGTGCCAGTGGAAAGCGAGGCACTGAAGCTTTCTTT	CASGKRGTEAFF
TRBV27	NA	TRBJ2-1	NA	TGTGCCAGCAGCCGTTCTACGGGGATACAATACAATGAGCAGTTCTTC	CASSRSTGIQYNEQFF
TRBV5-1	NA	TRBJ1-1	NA	TGCGCCAGCAGCTTTAACCCCGCCCGGGACACTGAAGCTTTCTTT	CASSFNPARDTEAFF
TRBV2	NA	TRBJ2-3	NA	TGTGCCAGCAGTGAGTGCGGTAGAGGGATTCTTTGTGATACGCAGTATTTT	CASSECGRGILCDTQYF
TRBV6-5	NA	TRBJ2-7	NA	TGTGCCAGCGGTACAGGAGCCTACGAGCAGTACTTC	CASGTGAYEQYF
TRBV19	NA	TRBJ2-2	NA	TGTGCCAGTAGTATAGAACCGACAGGAGTCACCGGGGAGCTGTTTTTT	CASSIEPTGVTGELFF
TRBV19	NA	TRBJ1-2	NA	TGTGCCAGTAGACCCGGACAGTCTCGCTACACCTTC	CASRPGQSRYTF
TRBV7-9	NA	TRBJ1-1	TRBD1	TGTGCCAGCAGCACTACAGGGGGCACTGAAGCTTTCTTT	CASSTTGGTEAFF
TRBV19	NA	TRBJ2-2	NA	TGTGCCAGTAGTACAGGACAGCCGCCGAACACCGGGGAGCTGTTTTTT	CASSTGQPPNTGELFF
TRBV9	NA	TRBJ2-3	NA	TGTGCCAGCAGCGTAGGGACTTTGGAAGATACGCAGTATTTT	CASSVGTLEDTQYF
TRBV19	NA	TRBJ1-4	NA	TGTGCCAGTATGGATGGCGGCCAAAATGAAAAACTGTTTTTT	CASMDGGQNEKLFF
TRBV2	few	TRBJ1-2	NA	TGTGCCAGCAGTCGGGGCCGACTTGACTATGGCTACACCTTC	CASSRGRLDYGYTF
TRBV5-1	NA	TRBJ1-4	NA	TGCGCCAGCAGCTTGACTCGGGTTGGGGTTGAAAAACTGTTTTTT	CASSLTRVGVEKLFF
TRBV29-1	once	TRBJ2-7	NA	TGCAGCGTTGACCGCGAGGGGGGCCTAGGCGACGAGCAGTACTTC	CSVDREGGLGDEQYF
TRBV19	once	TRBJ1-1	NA	TGTGCCAGTAGAGTTGGACTCAACACTGAAGCTTTCTTT	CASRVGLNTEAFF
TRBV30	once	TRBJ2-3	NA	TGTGCCTGGAGTAAGGGTGATAGCGGCATTACGCAGTATTTT	CAWSKGDSGITQYF
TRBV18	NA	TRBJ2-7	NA	TGTGCCAGCTCACCAGGGTCAGGCTACGAGCAGTACTTC	CASSPGSGYEQYF
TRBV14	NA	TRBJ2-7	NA	TGTGCCAGCAGCCAAGAACAGGGCTACGAGCAGTACTTC	CASSQEQGYEQYF
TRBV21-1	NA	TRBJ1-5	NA	TGTGCCAGCGCCGGGACAGGGTTGACTCAGCCCCAGCATTTT	CASAGTGLTQPQHF
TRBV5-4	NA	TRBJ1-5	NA	TGTGCCAGCAGCTTGGTTTCAGGGACTGAGGAGCCCCAGCATTTT	CASSLVSGTEEPQHF
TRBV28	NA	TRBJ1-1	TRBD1	TGTGCCAGCAGTCAGCCGGCAGGGGGCTCAGCAGCTGAAGCTTTCTTT	CASSQPAGGSAAEAFF
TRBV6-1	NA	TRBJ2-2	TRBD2	TGTGCCAGCAAGATCAGCGGGGGGAACACCGGGGAGCTGTTTTTT	CASKISGGNTGELFF
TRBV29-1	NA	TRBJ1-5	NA	TGCAGCGTTGGCAGCTATAGCAATCAGCCCCAGCATTTT	CSVGSYSNQPQHF
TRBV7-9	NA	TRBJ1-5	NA	TGTGCCAGCAGCCCGTACGAGAATCAGCCCCAGCATTTT	CASSPYENQPQHF
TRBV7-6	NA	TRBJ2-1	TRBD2	TGTGCCAGCAGCTTGGGGACTAGCGGGAGCTCAATTGAGCAGTTCTTC	CASSLGTSGSSIEQFF
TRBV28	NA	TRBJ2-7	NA	TGTGCCAGCAGTCTTACTAGCTCCGAGCAGTACTTC	CASSLTSSEQYF
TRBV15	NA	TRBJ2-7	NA	TGTGCCACCAGCAGAGATCTGGGGGTCGAGCAGTACTTC	CATSRDLGVEQYF
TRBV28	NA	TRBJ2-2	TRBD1	TGTGCCAGCAGGACAGGGGATGCCGGGGAGCTGTTTTTT	CASRTGDAGELFF
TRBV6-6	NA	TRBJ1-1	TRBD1	TGTGCCAGCAGCGCCGAGGGCAGGGGGCGGCTAGCTTTCTTT	CASSAEGRGRLAFF
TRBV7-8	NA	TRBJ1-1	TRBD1	TGTGCCAGCAGCTTCCCGGGACAGCCTACTGAAGCTTTCTTT	CASSFPGQPTEAFF
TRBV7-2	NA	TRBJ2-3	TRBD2	TGTGCCAGCAGCCCCCCGGGGTTAGCGGGAACGGATACGCAGTATTTT	CASSPPGLAGTDTQYF
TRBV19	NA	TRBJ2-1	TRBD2	TGTGCCAGTAGTGTAGCGGGAGGGGTCTCCTACAATGAGCAGTTCTTC	CASSVAGGVSYNEQFF
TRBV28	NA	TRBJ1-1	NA	TGTGCCAGCAGTTTAATTGGGGTCAAGATGAACACTGAAGCTTTCTTT	CASSLIGVKMNTEAFF
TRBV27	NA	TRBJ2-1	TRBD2	TGTGCCAGCAGTAAGGGACTAGCGGGAGTTCGTGAGCAGTTCTTC	CASSKGLAGVREQFF
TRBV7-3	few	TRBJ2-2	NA	TGTGCCAGCAGCTTAATAGTAACCGGGGAGCTGTTTTTT	CASSLIVTGELFF
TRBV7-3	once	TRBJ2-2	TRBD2	TGTGCCAGCAGCTACCTGGCGGGGGCCGGGGAGCTGTTTTTT	CASSYLAGAGELFF
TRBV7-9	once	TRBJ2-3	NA	TGTGCCAGCAGCTTAGCTCAGGGCAGCACAGATACGCAGTATTTT	CASSLAQGSTDTQYF
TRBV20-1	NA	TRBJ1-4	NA	TGCAGTGCGGGGGGGAATGAAAAACTGTTTTTT	CSAGGNEKLFF
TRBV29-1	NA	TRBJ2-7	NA	TGCAGCGTTGAAGAAGGTCTCAGCGAGCAGTACTTC	CSVEEGLSEQYF
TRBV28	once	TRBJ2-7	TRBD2	TGTGCCAGCAGTTTAGGGACTAGCAGATCCTACGAGCAGTACTTC	CASSLGTSRSYEQYF
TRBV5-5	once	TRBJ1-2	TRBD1	TGTGCCAGCAGCGTATTGACAGGGGGCGCGGGAGGCTACACCTTC	CASSVLTGGAGGYTF
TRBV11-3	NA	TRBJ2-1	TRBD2	TGTGCCAGCAGCTTAGGCGGGGGAGCTTCCCGGGATGAGCAGTTCTTC	CASSLGGGASRDEQFF
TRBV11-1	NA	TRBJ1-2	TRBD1	TGTGCCAGCAGCGCAGGACAGGGGCCTGGCTACACCTTC	CASSAGQGPGYTF